The text below deals with one TCR beta chain. Methods used by the authors: By means of reference gene primer amplification, nucleated cell counts were estimated. The data were produced by immunoSEQ multiplex PCR, yet TCRdb's version contains in-frame clones alone and is incomplete. V, J and clone size reflect that table, while D and trimming were determined from the DNA. There are about 170,000 clones in the sample; 70% to 90% occur only once, and approximately 1.1% lies in the top ten. These data originate in a study of blood T cell repertoires in COVID-19. On the study more broadly: Researchers got acute and convalescent COVID-19 samples from the United States, Italy and Spain. From T cells, B-cell-depleted T cells, or PBMCs came the material, which was cDNA or gDNA.

The CDR3 spans 14 residues. With 6 bases clipped from V and 5 bases from J, the junction kept 5 bases outside the gene matches. Germline V gives CDR1 MNHNY, CDR2 SVGAGI (reference sequence). Sequenced sample: peripheral blood. The clonotype comes from a man in his fifties or sixties who had recovered from COVID-19. The chain is built from TRBV6-6 and TRBJ2-1; 9 bases map to TRBD2. In DNA, the CDR3 is TGTGCCAGCAGGTATCTAGCGGGGAACAATGAGCAGTTCTTC. It specifies CASRYLAGNNEQFF.